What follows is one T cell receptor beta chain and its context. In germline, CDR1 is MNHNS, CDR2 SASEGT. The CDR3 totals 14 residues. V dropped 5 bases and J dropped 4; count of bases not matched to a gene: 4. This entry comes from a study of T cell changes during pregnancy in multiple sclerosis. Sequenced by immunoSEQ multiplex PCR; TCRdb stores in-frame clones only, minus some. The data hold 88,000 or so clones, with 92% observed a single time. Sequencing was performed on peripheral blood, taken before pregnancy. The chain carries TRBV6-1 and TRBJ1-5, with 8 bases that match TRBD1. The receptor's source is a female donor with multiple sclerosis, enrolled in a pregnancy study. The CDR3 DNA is TGTGCCAGCAGTTCGGACAGGGTAAATCAGCCCCAGCATTTT. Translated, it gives CASSSDRVNQPQHF.